This TCR beta chain was identified in a study of T cells after yellow fever vaccination. TCRdb independently ran MiXCR on the 5' RACE reads; one entry per CDR3 protein. The sample carries around 500,000 distinct CDR3 sequences, 21% recorded once. Regarding this clonotype: Its antigen is unidentified.

V was cut by 5 bases and J by 3 bases, with 20 bases left in between. The CDR3 totals 16 residues. Germline V lookup: CDR1 KGHSH, CDR2 LQKENI. Study-level results: Weaker in magnitude, the secondary response showed a faster peak on day 5 versus 15. Most primary-vaccination clones reappeared after the booster (approximately 96% CD4, approximately 88% CD8).

The sample consisted of PBMCs, taken 20 to 25 days after the first yellow fever vaccination. The source of this sequence is a man aged 18-30 years who received the YFV17D yellow fever vaccine. The chain carries TRBV18 and TRBJ2-7; perhaps TRBD2 as D (6 bases). The CDR3 region is CASSEPTDAGIYEQYV. CDR3 nucleotides: TGTGCCAGCTCAGAACCGACAGATGCGGGGATCTACGAGCAGTACGTC.